One sample yielded the 21 T cell receptor beta chains listed below, sequenced in a study of blood T cell repertoires in COVID-19. Sequencing used immunoSEQ multiplex PCR; TCRdb keeps in-frame clones, though not all of them. The repertoire holds 150,000 to 180,000 clones, with 80% to 90% as singletons. The source material was peripheral blood. These receptors originate from a woman aged 40 to 50 with acute or convalescent COVID-19.

This chain connects TRBV27 to TRBJ1-6; D may be TRBD1 (6 bases). Looked up from germline, CDR1 is MNHEY and CDR2 is SMNVEV (reference sequence). Trimming took 0 bases from V and 8 from J, leaving 11 bases between them. CDR3 length equals 15 residues. The CDR3 DNA is TGTGCCAGCAGTTTATCTGGGGACACCTATTCACCCCTCCACTTT. It yields the protein CASSLSGDTYSPLHF.

The J gene is TRBJ1-4, the V gene TRBV15; weak D call: TRBD1 (5 bases). The germline V gene encodes CDR1 LNHNV and CDR2 YYDKDF (reference sequence). The CDR3 is made up of 15 amino acids. V was cut by 0 bases and J by 8 bases, with 13 bases left in between. The CDR3 protein is CATSRDRGRNEKLFF. CDR3 nucleotide sequence: TGTGCCACCAGCAGAGATAGGGGCCGGAACGAAAAACTGTTTTTT.

The chain recombines TRBV3-1 (or the pseudogene TRBV3-2) with TRBJ1-2, with D possibly matching TRBD1 (5 bases). The CDR3 length is 15 residues. Germline lookup yields CDR1 LGHDT and CDR2 YNNKEL (reference sequence). The germline V and J ends were trimmed by 5 bases and 4 bases, with 17 bases remaining between them. This chain's CDR3 is CASSESGTILYGYTF. The CDR3 DNA is TGTGCCAGCAGCGAATCCGGGACTATACTCTATGGCTACACCTTC.

This sequence joins TRBV2 and TRBJ1-5, with D unclear. With 2 bases removed from V and 1 base from J, the gap between germline ends came to 6 bases. The CDR3 sequence is 14 residues long. The V gene's germline CDR1 is SNHLY and CDR2 FYNNEI. The chain's CDR3 is CASSESRSNQPQHF. The CDR3 region has the DNA TGTGCCAGCAGTGAATCCCGGAGCAATCAGCCCCAGCATTTT.

The chain has TRBV5-1 and TRBJ2-3; TRBD2 aligns across 10 bases. J was trimmed by 5 bases and V by 0 bases; bases with no gene match: 6. This CDR3 spans 16 amino acids. Germline CDR1 reads SGHRS; CDR2 reads YFSETQ. CDR3 loop: CASSLGLAGEVDTQYF. CDR3 coding DNA: TGCGCCAGCAGCTTGGGGCTAGCGGGAGAGGTAGATACGCAGTATTTT.

This chain links TRBV7-9 with TRBJ2-7, with TRBD2 matching 8 bases. The CDR3 totals 15 residues. CDR1 and CDR2 from the germline V gene are SEHNR and FQNEAQ (reference sequence). V lost 5 bases to trimming and J lost 2 bases; unmatched junction nucleotides: 8. CDR3 in amino acids: CASSDLSGKPYEQYF. The CDR3 nucleotides are TGTGCCAGCAGCGACCTTAGCGGGAAGCCCTACGAGCAGTACTTC. The whole variable domain, filled in from reference TRBV7-9 and TRBJ2-7, reads DTGVSQNPRHKITKRGQNVTFRCDPISEHNRLYWYRQTLGQGPEFLTYFQNEAQLEKSRLLSDRFSAERPKGSFSTLEIQRTEQGDSAMYLCASSDLSGKPYEQYFGPGTRLTVT.

V and J are TRBV2 and TRBJ1-5; the D gene is possibly TRBD1 (6 bases). Per germline, CDR1 SNHLY and CDR2 FYNNEI. The CDR3 has 17 residues. V was trimmed by 4 bases and J by 0 bases, leaving 16 bases between them. CDR3 nucleotide sequence: TGTGCCAGCAGTGGACTCGGGACACCCTATAGCAATCAGCCCCAGCATTTT. It specifies CASSGLGTPYSNQPQHF.

This chain links TRBV6-2 or TRBV6-3 with TRBJ1-5; a possible D gene is TRBD1 (6 bases). The CDR3 has 16 amino acids. V was clipped by 4 bases and J by 5 bases, with 18 bases between them. Germline CDR1 reads MNHEY; CDR2 reads SVGEGT. This CDR3 reads CASSSRGQTKDQPQHF. The CDR3 nucleotides read TGTGCCAGCAGTTCGAGAGGACAGACGAAGGATCAGCCCCAGCATTTT.

The V call is TRBV5-5, the J call TRBJ2-7, with TRBD1 as a possible D gene (6 bases). Trimming removed 0 bases at V and 0 bases at J, with 10 bases between. CDR3 length: 15 amino acids. Looked up from germline, CDR1 is SGHKS and CDR2 is YYEKEE (reference sequence). The CDR3 is CASSLDTGSSYEQYF. DNA for the CDR3: TGTGCCAGCAGCTTGGATACAGGGAGCTCCTACGAGCAGTACTTC.

DNA of the CDR3: TGTGCCAGTTGGGCTAGCGGGAGTTATGAGCAGTTCTTC. It yields the protein CASWASGSYEQFF. This sequence joins TRBV7-9 and TRBJ2-1; TRBD2 aligns across 10 bases. This CDR3 region has 13 residues. CDR1 is SEHNR, CDR2 FQNEAQ, per germline (reference sequence). The V gene end was trimmed by 9 bases and the J gene end by 8 bases; junction bases not matched to a gene: 7. The variable domain in full, completed from reference TRBV7-9 and TRBJ2-1, reads DTGVSQNPRHKITKRGQNVTFRCDPISEHNRLYWYRQTLGQGPEFLTYFQNEAQLEKSRLLSDRFSAERPKGSFSTLEIQRTEQGDSAMYLCASWASGSYEQFFGPGTRLTVL.

The V and J genes are TRBV15 and TRBJ1-6, with 9 bases matching TRBD1. Trimming cost V 1 base and J 9 bases; bases outside gene matches: 4. The CDR3 extends over 15 amino acids. Germline CDR1 reads LNHNV; CDR2 reads YYDKDF (reference sequence). The CDR3 DNA reads as TGTGCCACCAGCAGAGGACAGGGGGTTACTTCACCCCTCCACTTT. This encodes CATSRGQGVTSPLHF.

This clone has a single count. The CDR3 region is CAIFSAGWANEQFF. The CDR3 region has the DNA TGTGCCATCTTCTCAGCAGGGTGGGCCAATGAGCAGTTCTTC. The chain couples TRBV6-5 to TRBJ2-1; TRBD1 might be the D (5 bases). The CDR3 spans 14 residues. V dropped 10 bases and J dropped 6 bases, with 19 bases sitting between them. In germline, CDR1 is MNHEY, CDR2 SVGAGI.

The chain is built from TRBV19 and TRBJ2-7; TRBD2 aligns across 7 bases. J was trimmed by 3 bases and V by 3 bases; bases with no gene match: 8. Germline lookup yields CDR1 LNHDA and CDR2 SQIVND (reference sequence). CDR3 size: 15 residues. CDR3 sequence: CASSMGLAAHYEQYF. The CDR3 region has the DNA TGTGCCAGTAGTATGGGGCTAGCGGCACACTACGAGCAGTACTTC.

The chain carries TRBV7-3 and TRBJ1-6; 10 bases match TRBD1. The CDR3 runs to 14 residues. Germline-derived CDR1 and CDR2 are SGHTA and FQGTGA. V shed 4 bases and J 9 bases; nucleotides not matched to a gene: 3. CDR3 bases: TGTGCCAGCAGCTCCGGGACAGGGGCTTCACCCCTCCACTTT. Translation: CASSSGTGASPLHF.

The V and J genes are TRBV7-9 and TRBJ2-7; D perhaps matches TRBD1 (6 bases). CDR3 size: 17 residues. The V end was cut by 4 bases, the J end by 2 bases, with 21 bases between. The germline CDR1 and CDR2 sequences are SEHNR and FQNEAQ (reference sequence). The CDR3: CASSSRIQDRPAYEQYF. Written as DNA, the CDR3 is TGTGCCAGCAGCTCCCGAATACAAGACAGGCCTGCCTACGAGCAGTACTTC.

This sequence joins TRBV19 and TRBJ1-4, with no clear D. Germline lookup yields CDR1 LNHDA and CDR2 SQIVND (reference sequence). Trimming cost V 7 bases and J 3 bases, with 18 bases left between them. The CDR3 totals 16 residues. This CDR3 reads CASISRGRGSNEKLFF. In nucleotides, the CDR3 is TGTGCCAGTATCTCCCGGGGTCGCGGTTCTAATGAAAAACTGTTTTTT.

Here the CDR3 reads CASRSGTESSYEQYF. Written as DNA, the CDR3 is TGTGCCAGCAGGTCCGGGACAGAGAGCTCCTACGAGCAGTACTTC. This rearrangement joins TRBV5-4 to TRBJ2-7, with 7 bases that match TRBD1. The trim removed 5 bases at V and 0 bases at J, leaving 8 bases unmatched. The CDR3 sequence is 15 residues long. Germline V CDR1 and CDR2: SGHNT, YYREEE (reference sequence).

The J gene is TRBJ1-2, the V gene TRBV6-1; 7 positions agree with TRBD1. Germline trimming cut 3 bases from V and 9 bases from J; bases unmatched to any gene: 16. CDR3 size: 16 residues. Germline CDR1 is MNHNS and CDR2 is SASEGT. The CDR3 region is CASSENAAGGIPRYTF. In nucleotides, the CDR3 is TGTGCCAGCAGTGAGAATGCCGCAGGGGGGATCCCTCGCTACACCTTC.

The rearrangement links TRBV18 to TRBJ2-2; D is unresolved. The V end lost 0 bases, the J end lost 3 bases, and 11 bases lay between the germline ends. This CDR3 is built from 16 residues. CDR1 is KGHSH, CDR2 LQKENI, per germline. The CDR3 region is CASSPPMGPHTGELFF. The CDR3 DNA reads TGTGCCAGCTCACCACCTATGGGCCCCCACACCGGGGAGCTGTTTTTT.

The CDR3 bases are TGTGCCAGCAGTGAAACCGCAGGGGGCTCCTACAATGAGCAGTTCTTC. Amino acids: CASSETAGGSYNEQFF. The rearrangement joins TRBV6-1 to TRBJ2-1; TRBD1 aligns across 7 bases. The V gene's germline CDR1 is MNHNS and CDR2 SASEGT. The CDR3 sequence is 16 residues long. V shed 2 bases, J shed 0 bases, and the junction held 4 bases outside the gene matches.

The chain employs TRBV4-1 and TRBJ2-3; 8 nucleotides align to TRBD2. Trimming cost V 0 bases and J 1 base; bases outside gene matches: 9. The germline CDR1 and CDR2 sequences are MGHRA and YSYEKL. The CDR3 has 18 residues. The CDR3 loop reads CASSQDFSGLGGTDTQYF. The CDR3 nucleotides are TGCGCCAGCAGCCAAGATTTTTCGGGACTAGGCGGCACAGATACGCAGTATTTT.